This entry describes one T cell receptor (beta chain). The sample originates from a study of shared clonotypes between healthy human individuals. The naive CD8 fraction comprised CD45RO-negative cells positively selected for CCR7 and excluded terminally differentiated effector memory CD45RA+ cells. Those who donated were healthy HIV-negative adults, with no recent acute infections or vaccinations reported. This CDR3 is 11 amino acids long. Germline V gene sequence: CDR1 MNHEY, CDR2 SMNVEV (reference sequence). Per the authors' pipeline: ImmunoSEQ gave junction-only sequences without quality scores, so filtering differed. Profiled with immunoSEQ multiplex PCR; TCRdb holds only in-frame clones, not every one. For V, J and clone size, that table is used; D and trimming come from the DNA. The sample has hundreds of thousands of clones, roughly 96% seen once.

The TCR originated in a woman aged 25-40 years in good health. This chain connects TRBV27 to TRBJ2-5; possibly TRBD1 for D (6 bases). The J call could be wrong; TRBJ2-7 is a better fit for the DNA end. Sequenced sample: naive CD8+ T cells sorted from blood. The CDR3 reads CASLQGYEQYF. Written as DNA, the CDR3 is TGTGCCAGTCTGCAGGGGTACGAGCAGTACTTC.